This T cell receptor beta chain was obtained from a study of memory CD4+ T cells and cytomegalovirus serostatus. The sort gate was single viable CD3+CD4+CD8-CD45RO+ cells for memory CD4+ T cells. This clone has a single count. CDR1 and CDR2 (germline): ENHRY, SYGVKD. CDR3 size: 16 residues. V was trimmed by 3 bases and J by 6 bases, leaving 20 bases between them. TCRdb's table, derived via immunoSEQ multiplex PCR, lists solely in-frame clones and lacks some. The sample contains about 67,000 clones, about 75% of which appear only once. Sequencing input: memory CD4+ T cells from blood. The chain joins TRBV10-3 to TRBJ1-2; no clear D gene. This sequence originates from an adult in good health and CMV-seropositive. The CDR3 reads CAISDWENANLDGYTF. CDR3 sequence (DNA): TGTGCCATCAGTGATTGGGAAAATGCGAACTTAGATGGCTACACCTTC.